Each of the 21 T cell receptor beta chains below was sequenced from the same sample in a study of T cell responses to AZD1222 COVID-19 vaccine. Sequencing used immunoSEQ multiplex PCR; TCRdb keeps in-frame clones, though not all of them. The table records more than 100,000 clones, roughly 90% of them present only once. The sample in question was peripheral blood, obtained on day 0 of AZD1222 vaccination. These TCRs come from an adult in good health.

This sequence joins TRBV6-5 and TRBJ1-1; 7 bases map to TRBD1. Unmatched junction bases numbered 1, after V lost 2 bases and J lost 1 base. The CDR3 runs 14 residues. Germline lookup yields CDR1 MNHEY and CDR2 SVGAGI. In DNA, the CDR3 is TGTGCCAGCAGTTACCGGACAGGGAACACTGAAGCTTTCTTT. It encodes CASSYRTGNTEAFF.

This clone was detected only once. The V call is TRBV6-1, the J call TRBJ1-5; 8 bases fit TRBD1. From germline, CDR1 is MNHNS and CDR2 SASEGT. This CDR3 is built from 17 residues. V trimming: 4 bases; J trimming: 1 base; junction bases outside the gene matches: 9. The CDR3: CASSARTGIGSNQPQHF. The CDR3 bases are TGTGCCAGCAGTGCACGGACAGGGATTGGAAGCAATCAGCCCCAGCATTTT.

The J gene is TRBJ1-1, the V gene TRBV5-1; D is undetermined. Trimming took 4 bases from V and 0 from J, leaving 10 bases between them. The CDR3 covers 14 residues. CDR1 is SGHRS, CDR2 YFSETQ, per germline. CDR3 residues: CASSPTGMNTEAFF. The CDR3 DNA sequence: TGCGCCAGCAGCCCAACGGGGATGAACACTGAAGCTTTCTTT.

V usage is TRBV5-6 and J usage is TRBJ2-7; the D is unclear. Germline values: CDR1 SGHDT, CDR2 YYEEEE. This CDR3 spans 14 amino acids. V dropped 0 bases and J dropped 2 bases, with 9 bases sitting between them. Here the CDR3 reads CASSLEQATYEQYF. For the CDR3, the DNA is TGTGCCAGCAGCTTGGAACAAGCCACCTACGAGCAGTACTTC.

This chain connects TRBV4-1 to TRBJ1-1; D not resolved. This CDR3 region has 13 residues. Germline values: CDR1 MGHRA, CDR2 YSYEKL. V was shortened by 1 base and J by 2 bases, with 5 bases between the two germline ends. The CDR3 sequence: CASSQVINTEAFF. As DNA, the CDR3 is TGCGCCAGCAGCCAAGTCATTAACACTGAAGCTTTCTTT.

The V gene is TRBV7-3, the J gene TRBJ1-1; D uncertain. Germline V lookup: CDR1 SGHTA, CDR2 FQGTGA. V shed 2 bases and J shed 1 base, with 5 bases lying between them. CDR3 size: 13 residues. CDR3 in amino acids: CASSLGSNTEAFF. For the CDR3, the DNA is TGTGCCAGCAGCTTAGGTTCGAACACTGAAGCTTTCTTT.

The chain couples TRBV10-3 to TRBJ1-2; D is undetermined. This CDR3 is 12 amino acids long. The germline gives CDR1 ENHRY, CDR2 SYGVKD. Trimming shortened V by 0 bases and J by 8 bases, and 7 bases separated the two germline ends. The CDR3 is CAISESMAGYTF. The CDR3 DNA reads as TGTGCCATCAGTGAGTCGATGGCCGGCTACACCTTC.

Written as DNA, the CDR3 is TGCAGTGCTAGGGGGGACAGAATAGCTTTCTTT. Translating it yields CSARGDRIAFF. The chain is built from TRBV20-1 and TRBJ1-1; TRBD1 matches at 7 bases. CDR3 length: 11 amino acids. The germline gives CDR1 DFQATT, CDR2 SNEGSKA (reference sequence). Trimming removed 3 bases from V and 10 bases from J; junction bases left unmatched: 5.

The rearrangement uses TRBV6-1 and TRBJ1-1; D is unresolved. The CDR3 length is 14 residues. V was shortened by 3 bases and J by 6 bases, with 14 bases between the two germline ends. CDR1 MNHNS and CDR2 SASEGT come from the germline V gene. Written as DNA, the CDR3 is TGTGCCAGCAGTGACGCGGTTTATGTCGCTGAAGCTTTCTTT. This codes for CASSDAVYVAEAFF.

The chain combines TRBV9 with TRBJ1-1; D is undetermined. The V end was cut by 4 bases, the J end by 1 base, with 17 bases between. CDR3 length equals 16 residues. CDR1 is SGDLS, CDR2 YYNGEE, per germline. The CDR3 loop reads CASSLSTRNPNTEAFF. The DNA of the CDR3 is TGTGCCAGCAGCCTATCGACACGTAACCCGAACACTGAAGCTTTCTTT.

The chain links TRBV5-4 to TRBJ2-6, with 11 bases that match TRBD1. The V and J ends lost 9 bases and 1 base, in that order; junction bases with no gene match: 3. Germline CDR1 is SGHNT and CDR2 is YYREEE (reference sequence). The CDR3 consists of 15 residues. CDR3 sequence reads: CAKGTGGSGANVLTF. As DNA, the CDR3 is TGTGCCAAAGGGACAGGGGGATCTGGGGCCAACGTCCTGACTTTC.

This clone was detected only a few times. The CDR3 bases are TGTGCCAGCTCACCAAGGGGAGTTGAAGCTTTCTTT. Translated, it gives CASSPRGVEAFF. The chain employs TRBV18 and TRBJ1-1; D might be TRBD1 (5 bases). Germline lookup yields CDR1 KGHSH and CDR2 LQKENI. The CDR3 extends over 12 amino acids. V lost 2 bases and J lost 7, with 8 bases in between.

The gene calls are TRBV9 and TRBJ1-1, with D possibly being TRBD1 (5 bases). The CDR3 has 17 residues. The V gene's germline CDR1 is SGDLS and CDR2 YYNGEE. Trimming cost V 4 bases and J 0 bases, with 19 bases left between them. The chain's CDR3 is CASSHSRGAGMNTEAFF. CDR3 sequence (DNA): TGTGCCAGCAGCCATTCCCGAGGGGCGGGAATGAACACTGAAGCTTTCTTT. The whole variable domain, filled in from reference TRBV9 and TRBJ1-1, reads DSGVTQTPKHLITATGQRVTLRCSPRSGDLSVYWYQQSLDQGLQFLIQYYNGEERAKGNILERFSAQQFPDLHSELNLSSLELGDSALYFCASSHSRGAGMNTEAFFGQGTRLTVV.

The CDR3 is CASSYQENYGYTF. The CDR3 DNA follows: TGTGCCAGCAGTTACCAGGAGAACTATGGCTACACCTTC. V and J are TRBV6-2 or TRBV6-3 and TRBJ1-2; no definite D call. Trimming took off 2 bases at V and 2 bases at J, with 6 bases between the two ends. CDR1 and CDR2 (germline): MNHEY, SVGEGT. The length of the CDR3 is 13 residues.

The chain has TRBV4-1 and TRBJ1-2, with a weak D call TRBD1 (6 bases). The CDR3 has 16 amino acids. Trimming removed 4 bases from V and 3 bases from J, with 18 bases in between. CDR1 and CDR2 from the germline V gene are MGHRA and YSYEKL. The CDR3 protein is CASSPSLVRTDYGYTF. Written as DNA, the CDR3 is TGCGCCAGCAGCCCCTCTCTAGTGCGGACAGACTATGGCTACACCTTC.

CDR3 sequence reads: CASSPPGQGAPEQYF. CDR3 coding DNA: TGTGCCAGCTCACCCCCGGGACAGGGGGCTCCGGAGCAGTACTTC. V usage is TRBV18 and J usage is TRBJ2-7, with 12 bases that match TRBD1. Germline V lookup: CDR1 KGHSH, CDR2 LQKENI. The CDR3 contains 15 residues. V was pared by 3 bases and J by 7 bases, with 7 bases of the junction left unmatched.

The gene calls are TRBV18 and TRBJ2-7; tentatively, D is TRBD1 (6 bases). Per germline, CDR1 KGHSH and CDR2 LQKENI. CDR3 length: 15 amino acids. Trimming left V 3 bases short and J 7 bases short, with 19 bases between. CDR3 in DNA: TGTGCCAGCTCACCGAGGACAGTCGCCGGGGAGGAGCAGTACTTC. Encoded protein: CASSPRTVAGEEQYF.

This clone was observed a handful of times. The chain's CDR3 is CASSFSRDQPQHF. Written as DNA, the CDR3 is TGTGCCAGCAGTTTTTCCAGGGATCAGCCCCAGCATTTT. The chain has TRBV12-3 or TRBV12-4 and TRBJ1-5; D may be TRBD1 (5 bases). The CDR3 length is 13 residues. Trimming removed 3 bases at V and 5 bases at J, with 8 bases between.

The gene calls are TRBV18 and TRBJ1-1; 8 bases map to TRBD1. Germline assignment: CDR1 KGHSH and CDR2 LQKENI. The CDR3 has 15 amino acids. V lost 3 bases, J lost 2 bases, and 5 bases stayed unmatched. CDR3 sequence reads: CASSPQGQVNTEAFF. The CDR3 nucleotides read TGTGCCAGCTCACCCCAGGGACAGGTAAACACTGAAGCTTTCTTT.

The rearrangement uses TRBV7-9 and TRBJ1-4; D gene unclear. Trimming took off 3 bases at V and 0 bases at J, with 5 bases between the two ends. The CDR3 covers 14 residues. From germline, CDR1 is SEHNR and CDR2 FQNEAQ (reference sequence). CDR3 nucleotides: TGTGCCAGCAGCTTCGGGTCAACTAATGAAAAACTGTTTTTT. It yields the protein CASSFGSTNEKLFF. Combining the CDR3 with reference TRBV7-9 and TRBJ1-4 gives the whole variable domain DTGVSQNPRHKITKRGQNVTFRCDPISEHNRLYWYRQTLGQGPEFLTYFQNEAQLEKSRLLSDRFSAERPKGSFSTLEIQRTEQGDSAMYLCASSFGSTNEKLFFGSGTQLSVL.

The chain uses TRBV4-2 and TRBJ2-2; 7 bases agree with TRBD2. This CDR3 has 15 amino acids. V was clipped by 4 bases and J by 4 bases; unmatched bases: 6. The germline V gene encodes CDR1 LGHNA and CDR2 YNFKEQ. The CDR3 bases are TGTGCCAGCAGCCCTAGGCGCGGGGGCACCGGGGAGCTGTTTTTT. Its translation: CASSPRRGGTGELFF.